Below, 19 T cell receptor beta chains from the same sample are listed, as sequenced in a study of regulatory T cells in long-lasting Graves disease. Researchers made TCR beta libraries by using iRepertoire HTBI primers and running Arm-PCR on CDR3 regions. From the multiplex PCR reads, TCRdb called clonotypes with MiXCR, one entry per CDR3 protein. The sample gives 300,000 to 400,000 distinct CDR3 sequences, 16% of which show up once; 25% to 30% is in the top ten. Sample time point: newly diagnosed GD, antithyroid drugs for less than 3 months. PBMCs provided the RNA from which the TCR library was made. These records were also assigned to another study, of T cells in Graves' hyperthyroidism and ophthalmopathy.

This specimen was peripheral blood mononuclear cells (PBMCs), taken at new diagnosis, from a patient treated with antithyroid drugs. These receptors were taken from a man aged 40-49 years with Graves disease.

This clonotype was detected a few times. The junction does not match germline at one end; this may be a read error. The V and J genes are TRBV24-1 and TRBJ2-7; possibly TRBD1 for D (5 bases). Germline-derived CDR1 and CDR2 are KGHDR and SFDVKD. This CDR3 has 12 residues. CDR3 coding DNA: TGTGCCACCAAGACGGGCACAGGCCCTTCGCTCTTC. As protein: CATKTGTGPSLF.

This clonotype was recorded at least ten times. The J gene is TRBJ2-6, the V gene TRBV18; D call uncertain. Trimming shortened V by 6 bases and J by 0 bases, and 9 bases separated the two germline ends. The germline V gene has CDR1 KGHSH and CDR2 LQKENI. The CDR3 extends over 15 amino acids. This CDR3 is CASSVVSSGANVLTF. In nucleotides, the CDR3 is TGTGCCAGCTCTGTTGTGAGCTCTGGGGCCAACGTCCTGACTTTC.

This sequence joins TRBV5-1 and TRBJ2-7; possible D gene TRBD1, 6 bases. The CDR3 is made up of 15 amino acids. With 0 bases removed from V and 6 bases from J, the gap between germline ends came to 16 bases. The germline gives CDR1 SGHRS, CDR2 YFSETQ. The CDR3 is CASSLVVTGPLEQYF. The CDR3 DNA sequence: TGCGCCAGCAGCTTGGTAGTGACAGGACCCCTCGAGCAGTACTTC.

The chain links TRBV20-1 to TRBJ2-1; D unclear. The CDR3 has 16 residues. V shed 5 bases and J shed 4 bases, with 21 bases lying between them. CDR1 is DFQATT and CDR2 is SNEGSKA in the germline V gene (reference sequence). CDR3 loop: CSAPESGGWGYNEQFF. The CDR3 DNA sequence: TGCAGTGCTCCCGAGTCCGGCGGATGGGGTTACAATGAGCAGTTCTTC.

The chain joins TRBV29-1 to TRBJ2-7; D is unresolved. Trimming shortened V by 7 bases and J by 1 base, and 8 bases separated the two germline ends. CDR3 length: 11 residues. Per germline, CDR1 SQVTM and CDR2 ANQGSEA. The CDR3 region has the DNA TGCAGCGGATCGGGTTCCTACGAGCAGTACTTC. Residues: CSGSGSYEQYF.

Many counts were recorded for this clonotype. As DNA, the CDR3 is TGTGCCAGCAGCCAGACAGGGGACTATTCACCCCTCCACTTT. Translating gives CASSQTGDYSPLHF. The chain links TRBV3-1 to TRBJ1-6, with 8 bases matching TRBD1. V gave up 3 bases and J gave up 8 bases; unmatched junction bases: 3. The CDR3 is made up of 14 amino acids. The germline gives CDR1 LGHDT, CDR2 YNNKEL (reference sequence).

This clonotype has only a few counts. The V gene is TRBV25-1, the J gene TRBJ1-4; a weak D match, TRBD1 (6 bases). Trimming stripped 3 bases from V and 8 bases from J, with 16 bases between. Germline CDR1 is MGHDK and CDR2 is SYGVNS. The CDR3 is made up of 15 amino acids. The CDR3 protein is CASSEPWTATEKLFF. In nucleotides, the CDR3 is TGTGCCAGCAGTGAGCCATGGACAGCGACCGAAAAACTGTTTTTT.

Ten or more counts support this clonotype. The V and J genes are TRBV5-1 and TRBJ2-3; TRBD1 is a possible D gene (5 bases). Germline V gene data show CDR1 as SGHRS and CDR2 as YFSETQ. V gave up 6 bases and J gave up 6 bases, with 17 bases separating them. The CDR3 length is 14 residues. In DNA, the CDR3 is TGCGCCAGCACCCAGGGTACAAGCATGGATACGCAGTATTTT. Translated, it gives CASTQGTSMDTQYF.

This clonotype was counted many times. The rearrangement uses TRBV12-3 or TRBV12-4 and TRBJ1-2; weak D call: TRBD1 (6 bases). This CDR3 contains 11 residues. V was cut by 5 bases and J by 8 bases, with 9 bases left in between. The CDR3 DNA is TGTGCCAGCAGTCTGGGGACAGGCTACACCTTC. Its protein product is CASSLGTGYTF.

V gene TRBV11-3 combines with J gene TRBJ1-3, with a weak D call TRBD1 (5 bases). This CDR3 spans 13 amino acids. Germline CDR1 is SGHNT and CDR2 is YENEEA. V lost 8 bases and J lost 0, with 8 bases in between. CDR3: CASGHLSGNTIYF. CDR3 bases: TGTGCCAGCGGACACCTCTCTGGAAACACCATATATTTT.

This clonotype showed up many times. The chain is built from TRBV7-2 and TRBJ2-5, with 7 bases matching TRBD1. The CDR3 spans 15 residues. Germline CDR1 and CDR2: SGHTA and FQGNSA. Unmatched junction bases numbered 11, after V lost 5 bases and J lost 5 bases. The CDR3 sequence is CASSPTGEPGETQYF. Written as DNA, the CDR3 is TGTGCCAGCAGCCCAACAGGGGAGCCGGGGGAGACCCAGTACTTC.

This clonotype was seen repeatedly, ten times or more. The chain employs TRBV12-3 or TRBV12-4 and TRBJ2-2; tentatively, D is TRBD1 (6 bases). This CDR3 comprises 14 residues. Trimming stripped 3 bases from V and 4 bases from J, with 9 bases between. CDR3 DNA sequence: TGTGCCAGCAGTTTCCAGGGGTTCACCGGGGAGCTGTTTTTT. It encodes CASSFQGFTGELFF.

This clonotype was recorded at least ten times. The chain couples TRBV20-1 to TRBJ2-3; D gene ambiguous. The germline CDR1 and CDR2 sequences are DFQATT and SNEGSKA (reference sequence). V lost 0 bases to trimming and J lost 1 base, with 5 bases between them. CDR3 length: 13 residues. As DNA, the CDR3 is TGCAGTGCTAGAGACCCCCGCACAGATACGCAGTATTTT. Translating gives CSARDPRTDTQYF.

Notes on this clonotype: A read error is likely, as this CDR3 ends without the conserved phenylalanine or tryptophan. The V gene is TRBV15, the J gene TRBJ2-5; D is uncertain. CDR1 is LNHNV and CDR2 is YYDKDF in the germline V gene (reference sequence). The CDR3 consists of 14 residues. With 1 base removed from V and 0 bases from J, the gap between germline ends came to 6 bases. The CDR3 nucleotides read TGTGCCACCAGCAGAGCTTCGTACCAAGAGACCCAGTACCTC. Amino acids: CATSRASYQETQYL.

This clonotype was seen at least ten times. The CDR3 sequence is CASSSPWDSYNEQFF. The CDR3 nucleotides are TGTGCCAGCAGCTCCCCATGGGACTCCTACAATGAGCAGTTCTTC. The rearrangement joins TRBV11-1 to TRBJ2-1; no firm D call. The length of the CDR3 is 15 residues. From germline, CDR1 is SGHAT and CDR2 FQDESV (reference sequence). V was shortened by 4 bases and J by 0 bases, with 10 bases between the two germline ends.

About this clonotype: One base separates it from a far larger clone, so it is likely a read error. CDR3 sequence reads: CASSPGSGVDNEQYF. CDR3 DNA sequence: TGTGCCAGCAGTCCCGGGAGCGGGGTGGACAATGAGCAGTACTTC. V usage is TRBV12-3 or TRBV12-4 and J usage is TRBJ2-7, with 7 bases fitting TRBD2. This CDR3 has 15 residues. The V gene end was trimmed by 5 bases and the J gene end by 7 bases; junction bases not matched to a gene: 14.

This clonotype was found a few times. Possible read error: a much larger clone is one base away. The V call is TRBV2, the J call TRBJ1-1, with D unclear. The CDR3 runs to 12 residues. Germline CDR1 SNHLY, CDR2 FYNNEI. With 8 bases removed from V and 1 base from J, the gap between germline ends came to 8 bases. The CDR3 DNA is TGTGCCAGCGAGGCGGAGAACACTGAAGCTTTCTTT. Protein product: CASEAENTEAFF.

This clonotype occurred many times. The rearrangement joins TRBV12-3 or TRBV12-4 to TRBJ2-2; 8 bases fit TRBD2. The CDR3 covers 14 residues. The V gene end was trimmed by 6 bases and the J gene end by 2 bases; junction bases not matched to a gene: 2. The CDR3 region is CASRTSANTGELFF. The CDR3, as DNA: TGTGCCAGCAGGACTAGCGCCAACACCGGGGAGCTGTTTTTT.

Notes on this clonotype: Possible read error: a much larger clone is one base away. This chain links TRBV29-1 with TRBJ1-1, with D unresolved. The V end was cut by 4 bases, the J end by 2 bases, with 11 bases between. Per germline, CDR1 SQVTM and CDR2 ANQGSEA. The CDR3 extends over 13 amino acids. CDR3 bases: TGCAGCGTTGTACGTAAGGGAAACACTGAAGCTTTCTTT. Protein sequence: CSVVRKGNTEAFF.